This TCR beta chain was recovered during a study of cytomegalovirus exposure and HLA in healthy donors. V was pared by 2 bases and J by 3 bases, with 7 bases between. The length of the CDR3 is 13 residues. CDR1 and CDR2 (germline): SGHAT, FQDESV (reference sequence). Findings of the study overall: Among TCR beta chains, those listed as cytomegalovirus-associated numbered about 160.

The PCR was carried out with 60 Vbeta primers and 13 Jbeta primers. TCRdb's table, derived via immunoSEQ multiplex PCR, lists solely in-frame clones and lacks some. Across roughly 30,000 clones, the top ten clones capture approximately 4.8% of the sample. Concerning this clone itself: The antigen is not known.

The specimen sequenced was PBMCs. The receptor's source is a female donor in good health and CMV-seronegative. The rearrangement links TRBV11-1 to TRBJ1-1; D gene unclear. CDR3 protein: CASSLLADTEAFF. The CDR3 coding sequence is TGTGCCAGCAGCTTATTAGCAGACACTGAAGCTTTCTTT.